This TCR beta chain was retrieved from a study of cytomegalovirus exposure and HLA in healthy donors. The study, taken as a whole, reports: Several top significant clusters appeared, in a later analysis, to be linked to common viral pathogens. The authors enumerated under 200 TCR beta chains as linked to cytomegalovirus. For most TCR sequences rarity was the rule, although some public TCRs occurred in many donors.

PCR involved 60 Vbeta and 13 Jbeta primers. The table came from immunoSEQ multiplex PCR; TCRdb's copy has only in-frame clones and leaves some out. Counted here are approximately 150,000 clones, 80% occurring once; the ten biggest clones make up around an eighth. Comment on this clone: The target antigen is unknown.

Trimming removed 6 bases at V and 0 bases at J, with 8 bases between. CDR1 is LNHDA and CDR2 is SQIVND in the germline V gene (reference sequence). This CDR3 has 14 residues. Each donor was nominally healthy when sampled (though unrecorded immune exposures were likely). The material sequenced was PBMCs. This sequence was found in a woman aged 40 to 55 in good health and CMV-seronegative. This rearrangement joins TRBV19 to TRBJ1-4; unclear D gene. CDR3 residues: CASRARATNEKLFF. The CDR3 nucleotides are TGTGCCAGTAGAGCGAGGGCAACTAATGAAAAACTGTTTTTT.